A selection of T cell receptor beta chains follows, all from one sample in a study of blood T cell repertoires in COVID-19. Clones were read by immunoSEQ multiplex PCR, and TCRdb kept only the in-frame ones, dropping some. The repertoire holds roughly 360,000 clones, with 70% to 90% as singletons. Input material: PBMCs or T cells enriched from blood (not recorded which). These receptors all come from a man aged 30 to 45 who had recovered from COVID-19. Both conserved end residues are part of each CDR3. Fields, in order: CDR3 protein, CDR3 DNA, J gene, V gene, D gene, clone size. D genes are given only for firm matches. Size is stated for part of the rows, as once, few or many counts, or as a class when the clone is expanded.

CDR3aa: CASSPRGGVNTEAFF; CDR3nt: TGTGCCAGCAGCCCCCGGGGAGGGGTGAACACTGAAGCTTTCTTT; j_gene: TRBJ1-1; v_gene: TRBV7-9; d_gene: -; abundance: -
CDR3aa: CASSPGQTSTDTQYF; CDR3nt: TGTGCCAGCTCCCCGGGACAGACCAGCACAGATACGCAGTATTTT; j_gene: TRBJ2-3; v_gene: TRBV18; d_gene: TRBD1; abundance: -
CDR3aa: CASSDGTSGFTGELFF; CDR3nt: TGTGCCAGCAGTGACGGGACTAGCGGATTCACCGGGGAGCTGTTTTTT; j_gene: TRBJ2-2; v_gene: TRBV6-1; d_gene: TRBD2; abundance: -
CDR3aa: CATIRGWGNQPQHF; CDR3nt: TGTGCCACCATAAGGGGTTGGGGCAATCAGCCCCAGCATTTT; j_gene: TRBJ1-5; v_gene: TRBV24-1; d_gene: -; abundance: -
CDR3aa: CASGLTVRMPTFF; CDR3nt: TGTGCTAGTGGTTTGACGGTCCGAATGCCAACTTTCTTT; j_gene: TRBJ1-1; v_gene: TRBV12-5; d_gene: -; abundance: -
CDR3aa: CASTGQGGTEAFF; CDR3nt: TGTGCCAGCACGGGACAGGGCGGCACTGAAGCTTTCTTT; j_gene: TRBJ1-1; v_gene: TRBV6-5; d_gene: TRBD1; abundance: few
CDR3aa: CASRRGNQPQHF; CDR3nt: TGTGCCAGCAGAAGGGGTAATCAGCCCCAGCATTTT; j_gene: TRBJ1-5; v_gene: TRBV5-8; d_gene: -; abundance: -
CDR3aa: CASSSGTGELFF; CDR3nt: TGTGCCAGCAGCTCGGGCACCGGGGAGCTGTTTTTT; j_gene: TRBJ2-2; v_gene: TRBV6-2/TRBV6-3; d_gene: -; abundance: -
CDR3aa: CASSSQGAGDQPQHF; CDR3nt: TGTGCCAGCAGCTCGCAGGGGGCAGGGGATCAGCCCCAGCATTTT; j_gene: TRBJ1-5; v_gene: TRBV7-9; d_gene: TRBD1; abundance: -
CDR3aa: CASSFPEHRGGNTGELFF; CDR3nt: TGCGCCAGCAGCTTCCCAGAACACAGGGGGGGAAACACCGGGGAGCTGTTTTTT; j_gene: TRBJ2-2; v_gene: TRBV5-1; d_gene: -; abundance: -
CDR3aa: CASRNTAFHYGYTF; CDR3nt: TGTGCCAGCAGGAACACAGCCTTCCACTATGGCTACACCTTC; j_gene: TRBJ1-2; v_gene: TRBV6-5; d_gene: -; abundance: -
CDR3aa: CASSSDTGAGANVLTF; CDR3nt: TGCGCCAGCAGTTCCGATACAGGGGCTGGGGCCAACGTCCTGACTTTC; j_gene: TRBJ2-6; v_gene: TRBV5-1; d_gene: TRBD1; abundance: -
CDR3aa: CASSSQGFQPQHF; CDR3nt: TGTGCCAGCAGCTCTCAGGGTTTCCAGCCCCAGCATTTT; j_gene: TRBJ1-5; v_gene: TRBV27; d_gene: -; abundance: -
CDR3aa: CASSSRTGSYEQYF; CDR3nt: TGTGCCAGCAGCTCGCGGACAGGATCCTACGAGCAGTACTTC; j_gene: TRBJ2-7; v_gene: TRBV11-3; d_gene: TRBD1; abundance: -
CDR3aa: CASRSSPDSTGFNEKLFF; CDR3nt: TGTGCCAGCCGTTCCTCCCCGGACAGCACAGGATTTAATGAAAAACTGTTTTTT; j_gene: TRBJ1-4; v_gene: TRBV2; d_gene: -; abundance: -
CDR3aa: CASSRIGVNEQFF; CDR3nt: TGTGCCAGCAGCCGAATAGGGGTCAATGAGCAGTTCTTC; j_gene: TRBJ2-1; v_gene: TRBV2; d_gene: -; abundance: -
CDR3aa: CASSYSTTPSETQYF; CDR3nt: TGTGCCAGCAGTTACTCCACGACACCCTCCGAGACCCAGTACTTC; j_gene: TRBJ2-5; v_gene: TRBV6-5; d_gene: -; abundance: -
CDR3aa: CASSVDGGEKLFF; CDR3nt: TGTGCCAGCAGCGTAGACGGGGGAGAAAAACTGTTTTTT; j_gene: TRBJ1-4; v_gene: TRBV9; d_gene: -; abundance: -
CDR3aa: CASSQEIGGGTEAFF; CDR3nt: TGTGCCAGCAGCCAAGAGATAGGGGGGGGCACTGAAGCTTTCTTT; j_gene: TRBJ1-1; v_gene: TRBV4-2; d_gene: -; abundance: -
CDR3aa: CASTPSGGYNEQFF; CDR3nt: TGCGCCTCGACCCCTAGCGGGGGCTACAATGAGCAGTTCTTC; j_gene: TRBJ2-1; v_gene: TRBV5-1; d_gene: TRBD2; abundance: -
CDR3aa: CASSRGDTEAFF; CDR3nt: TGTGCCAGCAGCCGGGGGGACACTGAAGCTTTCTTT; j_gene: TRBJ1-1; v_gene: TRBV7-9; d_gene: -; abundance: -
CDR3aa: CASSLIDTGVKFF; CDR3nt: TGTGCCAGCAGCTTAATCGATACGGGGGTCAAGTTCTTC; j_gene: TRBJ2-1; v_gene: TRBV7-3; d_gene: -; abundance: -
CDR3aa: CASGLGQGAYEQYF; CDR3nt: TGTGCTAGTGGTTTGGGACAGGGGGCCTACGAGCAGTACTTC; j_gene: TRBJ2-7; v_gene: TRBV12-5; d_gene: TRBD1; abundance: -
CDR3aa: CASSLDPPGGSNEQFF; CDR3nt: TGCGCCAGCAGCTTGGATCCACCAGGGGGGTCCAATGAGCAGTTCTTC; j_gene: TRBJ2-1; v_gene: TRBV5-1; d_gene: -; abundance: -
CDR3aa: CASSPPREEKLFF; CDR3nt: TGTGCCAGCTCACCACCGCGGGAGGAAAAACTGTTTTTT; j_gene: TRBJ1-4; v_gene: TRBV18; d_gene: -; abundance: -
CDR3aa: CASSIVGRVGEKLFF; CDR3nt: TGTGCCAGTAGTATTGTCGGCAGGGTAGGGGAAAAACTGTTTTTT; j_gene: TRBJ1-4; v_gene: TRBV19; d_gene: -; abundance: -
CDR3aa: CASSLSGVGNSPLHF; CDR3nt: TGTGCCAGCAGTTTATCAGGGGTAGGTAATTCACCCCTCCACTTT; j_gene: TRBJ1-6; v_gene: TRBV27; d_gene: -; abundance: -
CDR3aa: CASSQGLAGKRGTDTQYF; CDR3nt: TGTGCCAGCAGCCAAGGACTAGCGGGGAAGCGAGGGACAGATACGCAGTATTTT; j_gene: TRBJ2-3; v_gene: TRBV3-1/TRBV3-2; d_gene: TRBD2; abundance: -
CDR3aa: CASSDRRGYTF; CDR3nt: TGTGCCAGCAGCGATCGGAGGGGCTACACCTTC; j_gene: TRBJ1-2; v_gene: TRBV9; d_gene: -; abundance: -
CDR3aa: CSASQITENSPLHF; CDR3nt: TGCAGTGCTAGTCAAATAACAGAGAATTCACCCCTCCACTTT; j_gene: TRBJ1-6; v_gene: TRBV20-1; d_gene: -; abundance: -
CDR3aa: CAIEPGGGNEQFF; CDR3nt: TGTGCCATCGAGCCGGGGGGGGGCAATGAGCAGTTCTTC; j_gene: TRBJ2-1; v_gene: TRBV10-3; d_gene: TRBD2; abundance: -
CDR3aa: CASSFGQGLYGYTF; CDR3nt: TGTGCCAGCAGTTTTGGACAGGGCCTGTATGGCTACACCTTC; j_gene: TRBJ1-2; v_gene: TRBV6-6; d_gene: TRBD1; abundance: -
CDR3aa: CASSLALYYGVKYGYTF; CDR3nt: TGTGCCAGCAGCTTAGCGCTGTATTACGGGGTGAAATATGGCTACACCTTC; j_gene: TRBJ1-2; v_gene: TRBV7-9; d_gene: -; abundance: -
CDR3aa: CASSAGQGNTGELFF; CDR3nt: TGTGCCAGCAGCGCGGGACAGGGGAACACCGGGGAGCTGTTTTTT; j_gene: TRBJ2-2; v_gene: TRBV7-9; d_gene: TRBD1; abundance: -
CDR3aa: CASREPGLAGGISYNEQFF; CDR3nt: TGTGCCAGCAGGGAACCGGGACTAGCGGGGGGTATTTCCTACAATGAGCAGTTCTTC; j_gene: TRBJ2-1; v_gene: TRBV7-9; d_gene: TRBD2; abundance: -
CDR3aa: CASTMYMNTEAFF; CDR3nt: TGTGCCAGCACCATGTACATGAACACTGAAGCTTTCTTT; j_gene: TRBJ1-1; v_gene: TRBV7-9; d_gene: -; abundance: once
CDR3aa: CASSERQMNEKLFF; CDR3nt: TGTGCCAGCAGCGAACGACAAATGAATGAAAAACTGTTTTTT; j_gene: TRBJ1-4; v_gene: TRBV14; d_gene: -; abundance: once
CDR3aa: CASSVGTGTNYGYTF; CDR3nt: TGTGCCAGCAGCGTAGGAACAGGGACTAACTATGGCTACACCTTC; j_gene: TRBJ1-2; v_gene: TRBV9; d_gene: -; abundance: -
CDR3aa: CASISTGDFGYTF; CDR3nt: TGTGCCAGTATCTCAACAGGGGACTTTGGCTACACCTTC; j_gene: TRBJ1-2; v_gene: TRBV19; d_gene: TRBD1; abundance: -
CDR3aa: CASVWEGGEKLFF; CDR3nt: TGTGCCAGCGTCTGGGAAGGGGGCGAAAAACTGTTTTTT; j_gene: TRBJ1-4; v_gene: TRBV6-5; d_gene: TRBD1; abundance: -
CDR3aa: CASSLVSRAGAGELFF; CDR3nt: TGCGCCAGCAGCTTGGTATCCAGAGCGGGGGCTGGGGAGCTGTTTTTT; j_gene: TRBJ2-2; v_gene: TRBV5-1; d_gene: TRBD2; abundance: -
CDR3aa: CASSESSGGADTQYF; CDR3nt: TGCGCCAGCAGTGAGTCGAGCGGGGGGGCAGATACGCAGTATTTT; j_gene: TRBJ2-3; v_gene: TRBV10-1; d_gene: TRBD2; abundance: -
CDR3aa: CASSYLGQGSREKLFF; CDR3nt: TGTGCCAGCAGTTACCTGGGACAGGGGAGTAGGGAAAAACTGTTTTTT; j_gene: TRBJ1-4; v_gene: TRBV6-5; d_gene: TRBD1; abundance: -
CDR3aa: CAWSVGGVIYGYTF; CDR3nt: TGTGCCTGGAGTGTAGGGGGGGTTATATATGGCTACACCTTC; j_gene: TRBJ1-2; v_gene: TRBV30; d_gene: -; abundance: once
CDR3aa: CATRTGGIGPLTLHF; CDR3nt: TGTGCCACGAGGACAGGGGGTATCGGGCCCCTAACCCTCCACTTT; j_gene: TRBJ1-6; v_gene: TRBV6-5; d_gene: TRBD1; abundance: -
CDR3aa: CAISDLNTENQPQHF; CDR3nt: TGTGCCATCAGTGATTTAAACACAGAGAATCAGCCCCAGCATTTT; j_gene: TRBJ1-5; v_gene: TRBV10-3; d_gene: -; abundance: few
CDR3aa: CSVVAEGVDTQYF; CDR3nt: TGCAGCGTTGTAGCGGAGGGTGTAGATACGCAGTATTTT; j_gene: TRBJ2-3; v_gene: TRBV29-1; d_gene: -; abundance: -
CDR3aa: CASSPWTSGPDTQYF; CDR3nt: TGTGCCAGCTCACCTTGGACTAGCGGCCCAGATACGCAGTATTTT; j_gene: TRBJ2-3; v_gene: TRBV18; d_gene: TRBD2; abundance: -
CDR3aa: CASSEGLAGGAQETQYF; CDR3nt: TGTGCCAGCAGTGAGGGGCTAGCGGGGGGAGCCCAAGAGACCCAGTACTTC; j_gene: TRBJ2-5; v_gene: TRBV25-1; d_gene: TRBD2; abundance: -
CDR3aa: CASSPGTGAYEQYF; CDR3nt: TGTGCCAGCAGCCCCGGGACAGGGGCCTACGAGCAGTACTTC; j_gene: TRBJ2-7; v_gene: TRBV5-5; d_gene: TRBD1; abundance: -
CDR3aa: CASSLTGRAGGQETQYF; CDR3nt: TGCGCCAGCAGCTTGACAGGGCGGGCAGGGGGCCAAGAGACCCAGTACTTC; j_gene: TRBJ2-5; v_gene: TRBV5-1; d_gene: TRBD1; abundance: -
CDR3aa: CASRTPGTGFHGYTF; CDR3nt: TGTGCCAGTCGTACCCCCGGGACAGGGTTTCATGGCTACACCTTC; j_gene: TRBJ1-2; v_gene: TRBV19; d_gene: TRBD1; abundance: -
CDR3aa: CASSLGGTGGAVGTEAFF; CDR3nt: TGTGCCAGCAGCTTAGGCGGGACAGGGGGCGCGGTTGGCACTGAAGCTTTCTTT; j_gene: TRBJ1-1; v_gene: TRBV7-6; d_gene: TRBD1; abundance: -
CDR3aa: CASSPRTSGAAELFF; CDR3nt: TGCGCCAGCAGCCCGCGGACTAGCGGGGCAGCGGAGCTGTTTTTT; j_gene: TRBJ2-2; v_gene: TRBV5-1; d_gene: TRBD2; abundance: -
CDR3aa: CASRGTGPNTGELFF; CDR3nt: TGCGCCAGCAGGGGGACAGGGCCGAACACCGGGGAGCTGTTTTTT; j_gene: TRBJ2-2; v_gene: TRBV5-1; d_gene: TRBD1; abundance: -